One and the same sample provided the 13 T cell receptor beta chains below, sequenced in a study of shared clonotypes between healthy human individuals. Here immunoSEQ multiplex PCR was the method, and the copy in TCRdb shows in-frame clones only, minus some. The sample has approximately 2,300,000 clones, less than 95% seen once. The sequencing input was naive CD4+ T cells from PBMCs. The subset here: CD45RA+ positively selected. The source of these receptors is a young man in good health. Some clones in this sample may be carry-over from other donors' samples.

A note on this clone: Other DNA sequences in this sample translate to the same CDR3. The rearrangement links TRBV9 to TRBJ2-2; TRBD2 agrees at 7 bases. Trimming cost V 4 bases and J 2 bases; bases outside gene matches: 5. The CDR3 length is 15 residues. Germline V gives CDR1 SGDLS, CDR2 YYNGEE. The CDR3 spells CASSPRAGNTGELFF. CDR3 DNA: TGTGCCAGCAGCCCTCGAGCGGGAAACACCGGGGAGCTGTTTTTT.

The CDR3 loop is CASSSEIGTTINTEAFF. For the CDR3, the DNA is TGTGCCAGCAGCTCAGAAATCGGGACAACTATAAACACTGAAGCTTTCTTT. The chain uses TRBV11-2 and TRBJ1-1, with a possible D match to TRBD1 (6 bases). The CDR3 covers 17 residues. Germline values: CDR1 SGHAT, CDR2 FQNNGV. The V gene lost 4 bases and the J gene lost 2 bases, with 20 bases spanning the gap.

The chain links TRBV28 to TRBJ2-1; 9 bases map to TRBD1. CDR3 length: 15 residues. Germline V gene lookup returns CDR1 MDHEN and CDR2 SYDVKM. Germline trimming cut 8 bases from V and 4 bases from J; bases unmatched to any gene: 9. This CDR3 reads CASAGSGQGYNEQFF. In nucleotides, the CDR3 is TGTGCCAGCGCCGGGTCGGGACAGGGATACAATGAGCAGTTCTTC.

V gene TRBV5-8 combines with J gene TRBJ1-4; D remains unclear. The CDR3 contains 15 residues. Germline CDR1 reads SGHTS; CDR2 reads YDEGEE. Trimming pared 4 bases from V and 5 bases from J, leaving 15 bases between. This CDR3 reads CASSSGRPVNEKLFF. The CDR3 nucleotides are TGTGCCAGCAGCAGCGGTAGGCCAGTAAATGAAAAACTGTTTTTT. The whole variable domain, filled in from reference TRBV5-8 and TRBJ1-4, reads EAGVTQSPTHLIKTRGQQATLRCSPISGHTSVYWYQQALGLGLQFLLWYDEGEERNRGNFPPRFSGRQFPNYSSELNVNALELEDSALYLCASSSGRPVNEKLFFGSGTQLSVL.

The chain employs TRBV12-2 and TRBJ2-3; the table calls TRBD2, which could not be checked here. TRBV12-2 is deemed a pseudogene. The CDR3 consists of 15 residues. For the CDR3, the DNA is TGTGCAAGTCGCTCAATAGCGGGAGAGGGAGATACGCAGTATTTT. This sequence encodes CASRSIAGEGDTQYF.

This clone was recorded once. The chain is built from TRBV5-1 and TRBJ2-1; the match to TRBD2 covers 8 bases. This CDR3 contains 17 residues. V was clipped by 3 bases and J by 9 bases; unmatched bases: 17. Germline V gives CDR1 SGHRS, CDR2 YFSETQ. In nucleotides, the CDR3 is TGCGCCAGCAGCTCGGGGGGACTAGACCGGGTTTCGGGTGAGCAGTTCTTC. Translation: CASSSGGLDRVSGEQFF.

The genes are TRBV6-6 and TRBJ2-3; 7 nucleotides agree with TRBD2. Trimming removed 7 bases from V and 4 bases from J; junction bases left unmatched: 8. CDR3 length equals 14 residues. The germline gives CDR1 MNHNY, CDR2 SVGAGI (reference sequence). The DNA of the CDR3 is TGTGCCAGCAAACTAGCGAGTGAGTCAGATACGCAGTATTTT. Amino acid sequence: CASKLASESDTQYF.

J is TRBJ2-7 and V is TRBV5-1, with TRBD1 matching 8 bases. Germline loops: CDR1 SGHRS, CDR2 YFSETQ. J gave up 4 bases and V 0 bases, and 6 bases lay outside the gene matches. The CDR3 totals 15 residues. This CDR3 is CASSLGGTGKYEQYF. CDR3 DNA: TGCGCCAGCAGCTTGGGAGGGACAGGAAAATACGAGCAGTACTTC.

The CDR3 DNA reads TGTGCCAGCAGCCCCCGACAAGGGGAGACTGAAGCTTTCTTT. Translated: CASSPRQGETEAFF. V is TRBV4-2 and J is TRBJ1-1; possibly TRBD1 for D (5 bases). V shed 4 bases and J shed 5 bases, with 14 bases lying between them. In germline, CDR1 is LGHNA, CDR2 YNFKEQ. The length of the CDR3 is 14 residues.

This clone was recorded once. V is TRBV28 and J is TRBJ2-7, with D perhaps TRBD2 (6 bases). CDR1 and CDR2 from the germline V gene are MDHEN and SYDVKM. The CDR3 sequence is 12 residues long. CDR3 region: CASGLLSYEQYF. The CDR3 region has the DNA TGTGCGAGCGGGCTACTCTCCTACGAGCAGTACTTC.

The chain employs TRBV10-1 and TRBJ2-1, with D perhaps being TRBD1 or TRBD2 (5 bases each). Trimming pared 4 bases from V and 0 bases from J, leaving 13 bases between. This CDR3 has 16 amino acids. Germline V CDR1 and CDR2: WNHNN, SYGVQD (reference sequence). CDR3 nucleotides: TGCGCCAGCAGTGGATTAACAGGAGGCTCCTACAATGAGCAGTTCTTC. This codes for CASSGLTGGSYNEQFF.

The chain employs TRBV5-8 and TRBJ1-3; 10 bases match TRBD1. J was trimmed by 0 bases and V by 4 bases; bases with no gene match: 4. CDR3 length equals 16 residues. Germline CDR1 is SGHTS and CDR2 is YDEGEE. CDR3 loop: CASSLGTGDSGNTIYF. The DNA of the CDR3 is TGTGCCAGCAGCCTGGGGACAGGGGACTCTGGAAACACCATATATTTT.

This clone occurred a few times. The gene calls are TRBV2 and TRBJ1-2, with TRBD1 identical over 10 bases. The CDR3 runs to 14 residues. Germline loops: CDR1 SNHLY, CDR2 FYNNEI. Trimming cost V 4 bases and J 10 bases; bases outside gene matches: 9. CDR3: CASSGDRGSVDYTF. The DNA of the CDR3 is TGTGCCAGCAGTGGGGACAGGGGCTCAGTGGACTACACCTTC.